This T cell receptor (beta chain) was profiled in a study of T cell responses to AZD1222 COVID-19 vaccine. Study outcomes and limitations: The repertoires were collected only after the peak T cell response. In a largely white British group with more females than males, clonal diversity was possibly underestimated. Of the AZD1222 recipients, only six were seropositive at baseline.

V was trimmed by 6 bases and J by 10 bases, leaving 15 bases between them. The CDR3 contains 12 residues. Germline V gene lookup returns CDR1 SGHVS and CDR2 FQNEAQ. Generated by immunoSEQ multiplex PCR, the TCRdb table keeps only in-frame clones and is missing some. The sample yields around 150,000 clones, more than 70% seen once. As to this clone: No antigen is known for it.

The specimen comprised peripheral blood, sampled on day 0 of AZD1222 vaccination. J is TRBJ1-1 and V is TRBV7-8; tentative D call: TRBD1 (5 bases). The sequence was obtained from an adult in good health. The DNA for the CDR3 is TGTGCCAGCAGTCAGGGCCCTCCGGGAGCTTTCTTT. Translating it yields CASSQGPPGAFF.